These 14 T cell receptor beta chains were all obtained from the same sample, sequenced in a study of blood T cell repertoires in COVID-19 (dated by TCRdb to the early 2020s). Library preparation employed the immunoSEQ multiplex PCR assay. Sourced from immuneACCESS, this table was stored by TCRdb with only in-frame sequences that have V and J called. A share of the clones is absent; for the studies checked, an unresolved V gene accounts for under half, and the remainder has no known explanation. The sample includes tens of thousands of clones, with 79% observed a single time. The ten top clones hold more than 25% of the sample. The sequenced sample consisted of peripheral blood. The source is a man in his 60s with active or convalescent COVID-19.

This sequence joins TRBV5-1 and TRBJ2-1; 10 bases agree with TRBD2. Per the germline V gene, CDR1 is SGHRS and CDR2 is YFSETQ. Trimming removed 0 bases from V and 10 bases from J; junction bases left unmatched: 7. The CDR3 loop spans 15 amino acids. This CDR3 is CASSLVASGGLEQFF. DNA for the CDR3: TGCGCCAGCAGCTTGGTGGCTAGCGGGGGACTAGAGCAGTTCTTC.

This clone has a count of ten or more. The chain links TRBV6-5 to TRBJ2-2, with D possibly TRBD1 on 7 matching bases. V was cut by 0 bases and J by 6 bases, with 8 bases left in between. CDR3 size: 14 residues. Germline assignment: CDR1 MNHEY and CDR2 SVGAGI. In DNA, the CDR3 is TGTGCCAGCAGTTACTCCAGGGGGGCCGGGGAGCTGTTTTTT. Amino acid sequence: CASSYSRGAGELFF.

CDR3 sequence reads: CAISESERGPQETQYF. In DNA form, the CDR3 reads TGTGCCATCAGTGAGTCTGAGCGGGGGCCCCAAGAGACCCAGTACTTC. The rearrangement links TRBV10-3 to TRBJ2-5; TRBD2 matches 8 bases. In germline, CDR1 is ENHRY, CDR2 SYGVKD. The length of the CDR3 is 16 residues. With 0 bases clipped from V and 1 base from J, the junction kept 4 bases outside the gene matches.

V gene TRBV3-1 (or the pseudogene TRBV3-2) combines with J gene TRBJ1-6; 8 bases are shared with TRBD1. The CDR3 sequence is 15 residues long. Germline loops: CDR1 LGHDT, CDR2 YNNKEL (reference sequence). V lost 1 base and J lost 10; bases outside the gene matches: 6. The CDR3 region is CASSQGTGKGSPLHF. The CDR3 coding sequence is TGTGCCAGCAGCCAAGGGACAGGGAAAGGCTCACCCCTCCACTTT.

A few counts support this clone. The chain joins TRBV5-1 to TRBJ1-4; TRBD1 aligns across 8 bases. CDR1 and CDR2 from the germline V gene are SGHRS and YFSETQ. The CDR3 loop spans 15 amino acids. V lost 3 bases and J lost 5; bases outside the gene matches: 6. CDR3 protein: CASSSGGQENEKLFF. CDR3 sequence (DNA): TGCGCCAGCAGCTCCGGGGGACAGGAAAATGAAAAACTGTTTTTT.

This clone was seen only once. The chain joins TRBV5-4 to TRBJ2-3, with 9 bases that match TRBD2. CDR3 length equals 16 residues. The V and J ends lost 5 bases and 2 bases, in that order; junction bases with no gene match: 9. CDR1 is SGHNT and CDR2 is YYREEE in the germline V gene (reference sequence). The CDR3 region has the DNA TGTGCCAGCAGTCGGGCGGGGGGGGAGCACACAGATACGCAGTATTTT. Amino acid sequence: CASSRAGGEHTDTQYF.

The chain couples TRBV5-4 to TRBJ2-2; D gene unclear. This CDR3 region has 15 residues. Deletions cut 0 bases from V and 0 bases from J, with 6 bases between. CDR1 and CDR2 (germline): SGHNT, YYREEE (reference sequence). The CDR3 DNA is TGTGCCAGCAGCTTGGCTACCGCGAACACCGGGGAGCTGTTTTTT. This gives the protein CASSLATANTGELFF.

The chain carries TRBV30 and TRBJ1-5; possibly TRBD1 for D (6 bases). Per the germline V gene, CDR1 is GTSNPN and CDR2 is SVGIG (reference sequence). This CDR3 has 13 amino acids. Trimming took off 2 bases at V and 7 bases at J, with 12 bases between the two ends. In DNA form, the CDR3 reads TGTGCCTGGAGTCCCGGGACACCCCAGCCCCAGCATTTT. It yields the protein CAWSPGTPQPQHF.

This chain uses TRBV30 with TRBJ1-3, with unresolved D. The CDR3 length is 14 residues. Deletions cut 1 base from V and 1 base from J, with 8 bases between. CDR1 and CDR2 from the germline V gene are GTSNPN and SVGIG (reference sequence). Written as DNA, the CDR3 is TGTGCCTGGAGTGATTGGAGGTCTGGAAACACCATATATTTT. This encodes CAWSDWRSGNTIYF.

V and J are TRBV4-1 and TRBJ1-4; tentative D call: TRBD1 (6 bases). The CDR3 is made up of 13 amino acids. Between the trimmed V and J ends, which lost 4 bases and 8 bases, there was a span of 11 bases. The V gene's germline CDR1 is MGHRA and CDR2 YSYEKL. CDR3: CASSRRTDEKLFF. DNA of the CDR3: TGCGCCAGCAGCCGAAGGACAGACGAAAAACTGTTTTTT.

This clone was recorded only once. The J gene is TRBJ1-1, the V gene TRBV6-6; no firm D call. Germline V gene data show CDR1 as MNHNY and CDR2 as SVGAGI (reference sequence). Between the trimmed V and J ends, which lost 0 bases and 5 bases, there was a span of 10 bases. CDR3 length: 14 amino acids. The CDR3 sequence is CASSYSGGSTEAFF. The CDR3 nucleotides are TGTGCCAGCAGTTACTCTGGAGGGAGTACTGAAGCTTTCTTT.

Here the CDR3 reads CASSLNWRQGSSYEQYF. The CDR3 nucleotides are TGTGCCAGCAGTTTAAATTGGCGGCAGGGGAGCTCCTACGAGCAGTACTTC. The gene calls are TRBV28 and TRBJ2-7; maybe TRBD1 (6 bases). This CDR3 has 17 residues. The germline V and J ends were trimmed by 2 bases and 0 bases, with 17 bases remaining between them. Germline CDR1 and CDR2: MDHEN and SYDVKM. Drawing the rest from reference TRBV28 and TRBJ2-7, the complete variable domain is DVKVTQSSRYLVKRTGEKVFLECVQDMDHENMFWYRQDPGLGLRLIYFSYDVKMKEKGDIPEGYSVSREKKERFSLILESASTNQTSMYLCASSLNWRQGSSYEQYFGPGTRLTVT.

The chain is built from TRBV10-3 and TRBJ2-7; possibly TRBD2 for D (6 bases). The germline V gene encodes CDR1 ENHRY and CDR2 SYGVKD. The CDR3 has 12 amino acids. V was shortened by 10 bases and J by 5 bases, with 15 bases between the two germline ends. CDR3 coding DNA: TGTGCCACGGCTGGGGGGTCCAACGAGCAGTACTTC. This encodes CATAGGSNEQYF.

CDR3 sequence: CASSLYIHRPDRVDGTEAFF. DNA of the CDR3: TGTGCCAGCAGTTTATATATCCATCGACCGGACAGGGTCGATGGCACTGAAGCTTTCTTT. V usage is TRBV28 and J usage is TRBJ1-1; TRBD1 matches at 8 bases. V shed 1 base, J shed 4 bases, and the junction held 20 bases outside the gene matches. Germline CDR1 reads MDHEN; CDR2 reads SYDVKM. The CDR3 has 20 amino acids. Filled out from reference TRBV28 and TRBJ1-1, the complete variable domain reads DVKVTQSSRYLVKRTGEKVFLECVQDMDHENMFWYRQDPGLGLRLIYFSYDVKMKEKGDIPEGYSVSREKKERFSLILESASTNQTSMYLCASSLYIHRPDRVDGTEAFFGQGTRLTVV.